This T cell receptor beta chain was identified in a study of shared clonotypes between healthy human individuals. TCRdb keeps only in-frame clones here, not all; method: immunoSEQ multiplex PCR. The data show about 2.2 million clones, with approximately 92% seen just once and less than 2% held by the top ten. CDR1 WSHSY and CDR2 SAAADI come from the germline V gene. The CDR3 sequence is 14 residues long. Trimming took 6 bases from V and 6 from J; bases not matched to a gene: 7. Naive CD8 cells comprised CD45RO-negative, CCR7-positively selected cells, excluding terminally differentiated effector memory CD45RA+ cells.

The rearrangement links TRBV10-2 to TRBJ2-7; TRBD2 matches 11 bases. The sequenced material came from naive CD8+ T cells from PBMCs. The sequence came from a man younger than 30 in good health. Some clones in this sample may be carry-over from other donors' samples. The CDR3: CASRLAGDFGEQYF. In DNA, the CDR3 is TGCGCCAGCAGACTAGCGGGAGACTTCGGCGAGCAGTACTTC.